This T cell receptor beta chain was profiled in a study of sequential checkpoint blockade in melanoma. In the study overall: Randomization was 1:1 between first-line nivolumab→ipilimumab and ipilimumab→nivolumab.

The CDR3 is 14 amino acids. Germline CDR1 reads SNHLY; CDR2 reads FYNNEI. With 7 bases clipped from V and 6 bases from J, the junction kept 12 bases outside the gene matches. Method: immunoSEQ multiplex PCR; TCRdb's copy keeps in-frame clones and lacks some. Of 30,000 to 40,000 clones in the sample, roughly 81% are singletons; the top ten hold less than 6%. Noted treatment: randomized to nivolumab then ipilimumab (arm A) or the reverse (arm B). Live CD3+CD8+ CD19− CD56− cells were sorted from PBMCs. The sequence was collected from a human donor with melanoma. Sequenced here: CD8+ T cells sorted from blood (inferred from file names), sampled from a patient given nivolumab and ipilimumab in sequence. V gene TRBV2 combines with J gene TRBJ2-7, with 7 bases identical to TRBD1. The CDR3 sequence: CASTRTGALGEQYF. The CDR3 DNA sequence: TGTGCCAGCACTAGAACAGGGGCCCTGGGCGAGCAGTACTTC. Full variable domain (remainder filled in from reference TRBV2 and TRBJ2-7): EPEVTQTPSHQVTQMGQEVILRCVPISNHLYFYWYRQILGQKVEFLVSFYNNEISEKSEIFDDQFSVERPDGSNFTLKIRSTKLEDSAMYFCASTRTGALGEQYFGPGTRLTVT.